This TCR beta chain was profiled in a study of naive and memory T cell subsets. Findings and limits, study-wide: Naive repertoires, especially CD8, held a few larger clonotypes, possibly memory cells re-expressing CD45RA.

This clonotype occurred a few times. The antigen is not known. From germline, CDR1 is SGDLS and CDR2 YYNGEE. Trimming pared 5 bases from V and 0 bases from J, leaving 9 bases between. The CDR3 has 14 residues. Two oligonucleotides, mixed equimolar, formed the beta constant-region primer covering TRBC1 and TRBC2. The ligated cDNA underwent four PCR rounds using SP2 and nested alpha and beta constant-region primers. TCRdb re-derived calls from the UMI-ligation and nested PCR reads in MiXCR, one entry per CDR3 protein. In the table there are 120,000 to 150,000 distinct CDR3 sequences, approximately 18% of which are singletons.

The clonotype comes from a human donor in good health. The sample consisted of naive CD8+ T cells from blood. The chain is built from TRBV9 and TRBJ2-1; D is uncertain. In DNA, the CDR3 is TGTGCCAGCAGTTCCTGGAGCTCCTACAATGAGCAGTTCTTC. It codes for CASSSWSSYNEQFF.